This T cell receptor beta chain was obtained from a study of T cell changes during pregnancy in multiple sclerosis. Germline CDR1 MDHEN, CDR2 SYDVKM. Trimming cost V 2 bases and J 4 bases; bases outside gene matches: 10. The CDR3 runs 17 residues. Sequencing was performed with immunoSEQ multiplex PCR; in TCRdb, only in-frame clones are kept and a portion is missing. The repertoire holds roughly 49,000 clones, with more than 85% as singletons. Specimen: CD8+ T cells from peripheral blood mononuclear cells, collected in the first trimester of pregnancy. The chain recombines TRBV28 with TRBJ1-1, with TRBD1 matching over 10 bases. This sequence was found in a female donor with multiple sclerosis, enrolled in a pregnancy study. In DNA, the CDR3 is TGTGCCAGCAGTTTACCGGGACAGGGGCTCATGAGCACTGAAGCTTTCTTT. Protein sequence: CASSLPGQGLMSTEAFF.